Below, 22 T cell receptor beta chains from the same sample are listed, as sequenced in a study of Graves' ophthalmopathy and Graves' hyperthyroidism. Amplification from RNA transcripts yielded the TCR beta CDR3 regions. First-round RT-PCR employed HTBI primers, with a second-round multiplex PCR after it. TCRdb independently ran MiXCR on the multiplex PCR reads; one entry per CDR3 protein. Of more than 1,000,000 distinct CDR3 sequences listed, roughly two fifths are singletons. The sequencing sample was made of peripheral blood or thyroid tissue (not recorded which). These receptors came from an adult man with Graves' hyperthyroidism.

To note about this clonotype: A read error is possible here, since a much larger clone lies one base away. The gene calls are TRBV9 and TRBJ2-2; TRBD2 might be the D (5 bases). Looked up from germline, CDR1 is SGDLS and CDR2 is YYNGEE. This CDR3 has 15 amino acids. The CDR3 here is CASASSHPSPGELSF. In nucleotides, the CDR3 is TGTGCCAGCGCGAGCTCACACCCTAGCCCCGGGGAGCTGTCTTTT.

The V call is TRBV4-1, the J call TRBJ1-5; 11 bases align to TRBD1. Per germline, CDR1 MGHRA and CDR2 YSYEKL. The CDR3 length is 15 residues. V lost 2 bases to trimming and J lost 7 bases; unmatched junction nucleotides: 4. Here the CDR3 reads CASSQLGQGGQPQHF. The CDR3 region has the DNA TGCGCCAGCAGCCAACTGGGACAGGGGGGCCAGCCCCAGCATTTT.

This chain joins TRBV6-5 and TRBJ1-1; a weak D match, TRBD1 (5 bases). Trimming pared 8 bases from V and 3 bases from J, leaving 16 bases between. The CDR3 covers 14 residues. Germline assignment: CDR1 MNHEY and CDR2 SVGAGI. DNA of the CDR3: TGTGCCAGCTTCCGAGGGGACGTACACACTGAAGCTTTCTTT. It translates to CASFRGDVHTEAFF.

In its sample, this clonotype was seen many times. CDR3 coding DNA: TGTGCCATCAGTGAGTCACAGGGCTATGGCTACACCTTC. Residues: CAISESQGYGYTF. V and J are TRBV10-3 and TRBJ1-2; TRBD1 is a possible D gene (6 bases). The V end lost 0 bases, the J end lost 4 bases, and 6 bases lay between the germline ends. Germline V lookup: CDR1 ENHRY, CDR2 SYGVKD. The CDR3 covers 13 residues.

In this sample, this clonotype turned up many times. The chain has TRBV6-6 and TRBJ2-7; D assignment may be TRBD1 or TRBD2 (5 bases each). Trimming shortened V by 2 bases and J by 3 bases, and 11 bases separated the two germline ends. CDR3 length: 14 residues. Germline loops: CDR1 MNHNY, CDR2 SVGAGI (reference sequence). The CDR3: CASSYLGRDYEQYF. In nucleotides, the CDR3 is TGTGCCAGCAGTTACCTGGGACGAGACTACGAGCAGTACTTC.

This clonotype was detected a few times. The chain carries TRBV7-8 and TRBJ1-5; weak D call: TRBD1 (5 bases). V lost 5 bases and J lost 3, with 11 bases in between. Germline V gives CDR1 SGHVS, CDR2 FQNEAQ. There are 14 residues in the CDR3. In DNA, the CDR3 is TGTGCCAGCAGCCCAAAAGGGGTCAATCAGCCCCAGCATTTT. This codes for CASSPKGVNQPQHF.

This clonotype has just a few counts. The V gene is TRBV6-5, the J gene TRBJ2-5; possibly TRBD1 for D (6 bases). Trimming removed 0 bases from V and 5 bases from J, with 13 bases in between. The CDR3 contains 15 residues. In germline, CDR1 is MNHEY, CDR2 SVGAGI. The CDR3 region is CASSYSPGEDETQYF. The CDR3 nucleotides read TGTGCCAGCAGTTACTCGCCAGGGGAAGATGAGACCCAGTACTTC.

The genes are TRBV29-1 and TRBJ1-2; D not certain. Germline loops: CDR1 SQVTM, CDR2 ANQGSEA. The length of the CDR3 is 14 residues. The ends were cut back, 0 bases at V and 3 bases at J, with 11 bases in the middle. DNA of the CDR3: TGCAGCGTTGAAGAGAGGGCCGGGGACTATGGCTACACCTTC. Translation gives CSVEERAGDYGYTF.

The gene calls are TRBV29-1 and TRBJ1-4, with 8 bases fitting TRBD1. The V and J ends lost 2 bases and 7 bases, in that order; junction bases with no gene match: 3. This CDR3 is 13 amino acids long. Germline loops: CDR1 SQVTM, CDR2 ANQGSEA. The CDR3 sequence is CSVEPGGSEKLFF. CDR3 nucleotide sequence: TGCAGCGTTGAACCAGGGGGCAGTGAAAAACTGTTTTTT.

The sample holds one count of this clonotype. One end of the junction varies from germline; a read error may be responsible. The chain is built from TRBV20-1 and TRBJ1-6; a weak D match, TRBD1 (6 bases). This CDR3 contains 14 residues. The V gene's germline CDR1 is DFQATT and CDR2 SNEGSKA (reference sequence). CDR3 residues: CSAEGHSNNSPLHF. The CDR3 DNA sequence: TGCAGTGCGGAGGGACACTCCAATAATTCACCCCTCCACTTT.

The chain recombines TRBV10-3 with TRBJ1-6; D perhaps matches TRBD1 (6 bases). Germline V gene data show CDR1 as ENHRY and CDR2 as SYGVKD. Deletions cut 10 bases from V and 10 bases from J, with 29 bases between. The CDR3 runs 17 residues. The CDR3 bases are TGTGCCAGCGGTGAAAGGGTCAGGGGAATAGTGGGATCACCCCTCCACTTT. Translated: CASGERVRGIVGSPLHF.

The table lists this clonotype with many counts. The V and J genes are TRBV14 and TRBJ1-6, with 7 bases matching TRBD1. Germline lookup yields CDR1 SGHDN and CDR2 FVKESK. The CDR3 is 13 amino acids. Losses at the gene ends were 5 bases for V and 6 bases for J; bases not matched to a gene: 1. The CDR3 spells CASSWDSNSPLHF. CDR3 sequence (DNA): TGTGCCAGCAGCTGGGACAGTAATTCACCCCTCCACTTT.

This clonotype was seen just once. The V call is TRBV11-2, the J call TRBJ1-2, with a weak D call TRBD1 (6 bases). V dropped 5 bases and J dropped 4 bases, with 11 bases sitting between them. CDR3 size: 13 residues. Germline V lookup: CDR1 SGHAT, CDR2 FQNNGV. The chain's CDR3 is CASSVQGFYGYTF. DNA for the CDR3: TGTGCCAGCAGCGTACAGGGTTTCTATGGCTACACCTTC.

The J gene is TRBJ1-1, the V gene TRBV7-8; D call uncertain. Trimming took 1 base from V and 5 from J, leaving 11 bases between them. This CDR3 spans 14 amino acids. The germline V gene has CDR1 SGHVS and CDR2 FQNEAQ. CDR3 coding DNA: TGTGCCAGCAGCTTAGGGACTTACGGGACTGAAGCTTTCTTT. Amino acid sequence: CASSLGTYGTEAFF.

The chain recombines TRBV10-2 with TRBJ1-2; no clear D. In germline, CDR1 is WSHSY, CDR2 SAAADI. This CDR3 contains 13 residues. The V end lost 1 base, the J end lost 8 bases, and 11 bases lay between the germline ends. CDR3 loop: CASSELNEGGYTF. The CDR3 region has the DNA TGCGCCAGCAGTGAGTTGAATGAGGGCGGCTACACCTTC.

J is TRBJ2-5 and V is TRBV7-2, with 10 bases that match TRBD1. Germline V lookup: CDR1 SGHTA, CDR2 FQGNSA. V lost 3 bases and J lost 5; bases outside the gene matches: 9. The CDR3 loop spans 16 amino acids. The CDR3 reads CASSFPGQGYGETQYF. CDR3 bases: TGTGCCAGCAGCTTTCCGGGACAGGGGTATGGCGAGACCCAGTACTTC.

About this clonotype itself: A read error is likely, as this CDR3 ends without the conserved phenylalanine or tryptophan. No DNA is shown, since the ends of the CDR3 on it are uncertain; the CDR3 is the one TCRdb lists. The chain has TRBV5-1 and TRBJ2-2; the tabulated D call, TRBD1, remains unverified against the DNA. CDR1 is SGHRS and CDR2 is YFSETQ in the germline V gene. The CDR3 is 17 amino acids long, termini counted. This CDR3 is CASSSRGQADVHRGAVV.

Note on this clonotype: It may be a read error: a sequence one base away is much more abundant. This chain joins TRBV20-1 and TRBJ1-4; D ambiguous. Germline V gene sequence: CDR1 DFQATT, CDR2 SNEGSKA (reference sequence). Trimming left V 6 bases short and J 0 bases short, with 8 bases between. The CDR3 spans 13 residues. DNA of the CDR3: TGCAGTGCCGGGTGGTCAACTAATGAAAAACTGTTTTTT. Amino acid sequence: CSAGWSTNEKLFF.

This clonotype was found a few times. The V and J genes are TRBV5-8 and TRBJ2-7; D unclear. Trimming left V 0 bases short and J 6 bases short, with 13 bases between. CDR1 and CDR2 (germline): SGHTS, YDEGEE. The CDR3 covers 14 residues. The CDR3 loop is CASSLGQARSEQYF. The CDR3 DNA reads as TGTGCCAGCAGCTTGGGGCAGGCTCGGAGCGAGCAGTACTTC.

The V call is TRBV30, the J call TRBJ2-7; no clear D. V was shortened by 5 bases and J by 6 bases, with 17 bases between the two germline ends. The CDR3 spans 13 residues. Germline lookup yields CDR1 GTSNPN and CDR2 SVGIG (reference sequence). CDR3 sequence (DNA): TGTGCCTGGGGAAACATCAGAGGCGGCGAGCAGTACTTC. Its translation is CAWGNIRGGEQYF.

This clonotype has a count of ten or more. This chain links TRBV9 with TRBJ1-1; tentatively, D is TRBD1 (5 bases). The germline CDR1 and CDR2 sequences are SGDLS and YYNGEE. V lost 0 bases and J 8 bases, leaving 17 bases between the germline ends. The CDR3 consists of 15 residues. The CDR3 loop reads CASSVAGRGGEEAFF. The CDR3 nucleotides read TGTGCCAGCAGCGTAGCCGGGAGGGGAGGAGAAGAAGCTTTCTTT.

The J gene is TRBJ1-4, the V gene TRBV7-9, with 11 nucleotides matching TRBD1. This CDR3 spans 14 amino acids. Germline V gives CDR1 SEHNR, CDR2 FQNEAQ (reference sequence). Trimming at V came to 5 bases and at J to 7 bases, leaving 3 bases not matched to a gene. The CDR3 bases are TGTGCCAGCAGCGGGACAGGGGGGAGTGAAAAACTGTTTTTT. It translates to CASSGTGGSEKLFF.